This passage covers 20 T cell receptor beta chains from one sample sequenced in a study of OX40 agonist ivuxolimab in advanced cancers. Sequencing used immunoSEQ multiplex PCR; TCRdb keeps in-frame clones, though not all of them. The data show roughly 91,000 clones, approximately 90% seen once. The specimen was CD4+ or CD8+ T cells sorted from blood, collected in a trial of the OX40 agonist ivuxolimab. Source of these receptors: an adult with an advanced solid tumor such as melanoma, head and neck, liver or kidney cancer.

Remarks on this clone: A junction boundary mismatches the germline segment, possibly from a read error. The J gene is TRBJ2-5, the V gene TRBV7-7; TRBD1 or TRBD2 may be the D gene (5 bases each). CDR1 is SSHAT and CDR2 is FNYEAQ in the germline V gene (reference sequence). This CDR3 comprises 13 residues. The DNA of the CDR3 is TGTGCTAGCAGCTCGGGGCACCAAGAGACCCAGTACTTC. It encodes CASSSGHQETQYF. The whole variable domain, remainder taken from reference TRBV7-7 and TRBJ2-5, is GAGVSQSPRYKVTKRGQDVTLRCDPISSHATLYWYQQALGQGPEFLTYFNYEAQPDKSGLPSDRFSAERPEGSISTLTIQRTEQRDSAMYRCASSSGHQETQYFGPGTRLLVL.

This sequence joins TRBV5-4 and TRBJ2-7; D uncertain. The CDR3 sequence is 12 residues long. V lost 3 bases to trimming and J lost 3 bases, with 7 bases between them. CDR1 and CDR2 from the germline V gene are SGHNT and YYREEE (reference sequence). The CDR3 region has the DNA TGTGCCAGCAGCTGGAATAACTACGAGCAGTACTTC. Its protein is CASSWNNYEQYF.

This rearrangement joins TRBV7-2 to TRBJ2-7; possibly TRBD1 or TRBD2 for D (8 bases each). The CDR3 extends over 16 amino acids. Germline values: CDR1 SGHTA, CDR2 FQGNSA. The ends were cut back, 5 bases at V and 2 bases at J, with 19 bases in the middle. The DNA of the CDR3 is TGTGCCAGCAGCCCTCCAGGGGGCGGGGGGACCTACGAGCAGTACTTC. Translation: CASSPPGGGGTYEQYF.

Remarks on this clone: The junction and the germline gene differ at one end; a read error may be behind it. The V call is TRBV7-7, the J call TRBJ2-5; D unresolved. The CDR3 runs to 15 residues. Germline loops: CDR1 SSHAT, CDR2 FNYEAQ (reference sequence). The CDR3 bases are TGTGCTAGCAGCTTAGTGGCTTTCAGGCAAGAGACCCAGTACTTC. Protein product: CASSLVAFRQETQYF.

This chain uses TRBV4-3 with TRBJ2-7; the D is unclear. V lost 0 bases to trimming and J lost 2 bases, with 17 bases between them. Germline CDR1 reads LGHNA; CDR2 reads YSLEER. The CDR3 runs 17 residues. The chain's CDR3 is CASSQDMAGTLTYEQYF. As DNA, the CDR3 is TGCGCCAGCAGCCAAGATATGGCCGGAACGTTAACCTACGAGCAGTACTTC.

The count of this clone is one. The chain carries TRBV29-1 and TRBJ2-3; D gene ambiguous. The germline CDR1 and CDR2 sequences are SQVTM and ANQGSEA. V was shortened by 6 bases and J by 2 bases, with 12 bases between the two germline ends. The CDR3 is made up of 13 amino acids. The CDR3 region has the DNA TGCAGCGTCAACCCCCCATCCACAGATACGCAGTATTTT. It codes for CSVNPPSTDTQYF.

Concerning this clone: One junction end disagrees with the germline gene, perhaps due to a read error. The chain recombines TRBV7-7 with TRBJ2-3; the D is unclear. The CDR3 has 13 amino acids. Germline V gene lookup returns CDR1 SSHAT and CDR2 FNYEAQ (reference sequence). CDR3 in DNA: TGTGCTAGCAGCTTAGGCCTCACAGATACGCAGTATTTT. The encoded protein is CASSLGLTDTQYF. The variable domain in full, with the rest retrieved from reference TRBV7-7 and TRBJ2-3, is GAGVSQSPRYKVTKRGQDVTLRCDPISSHATLYWYQQALGQGPEFLTYFNYEAQPDKSGLPSDRFSAERPEGSISTLTIQRTEQRDSAMYRCASSLGLTDTQYFGPGTRLTVL.

This chain uses TRBV7-9 with TRBJ1-2; tentatively, D is TRBD1 (5 bases). This CDR3 is built from 14 residues. V was pared by 1 base and J by 4 bases, with 10 bases between. CDR1 and CDR2 from the germline V gene are SEHNR and FQNEAQ (reference sequence). This CDR3 reads CASSLGGAGYGYTF. In nucleotides, the CDR3 is TGTGCCAGCAGCTTAGGGGGCGCAGGCTATGGCTACACCTTC.

This rearrangement joins TRBV28 to TRBJ2-7; 8 positions match TRBD1. V lost 3 bases and J lost 4; bases outside the gene matches: 8. The length of the CDR3 is 15 residues. Germline CDR1 reads MDHEN; CDR2 reads SYDVKM. The CDR3 nucleotides are TGTGCCAGCAGTTTCTCGGACAGGGAGTTTTACGAGCAGTACTTC. Encoded protein: CASSFSDREFYEQYF.

This clone was picked up one time. DNA for the CDR3: TGTGCCAGCAGGGACGGTCCGGATACGCAGTATTTT. This encodes CASRDGPDTQYF. The chain has TRBV6-1 and TRBJ2-3, with D unresolved. Germline V gene data show CDR1 as MNHNS and CDR2 as SASEGT. The CDR3 sequence is 12 residues long. Trimming removed 6 bases from V and 6 bases from J, with 10 bases in between.

V and J are TRBV27 and TRBJ1-2; D is uncertain. Germline V CDR1 and CDR2: MNHEY, SMNVEV (reference sequence). V was clipped by 6 bases and J by 4 bases, with 9 bases between them. CDR3 length: 12 residues. Here the CDR3 reads CASSVRIYGYTF. The CDR3 DNA reads TGTGCCAGCAGCGTTCGGATCTATGGCTACACCTTC.

The chain combines TRBV11-2 with TRBJ1-4; TRBD1 might be the D (5 bases). Trimming removed 1 base from V and 0 bases from J, with 12 bases in between. The CDR3 contains 17 residues. Germline values: CDR1 SGHAT, CDR2 FQNNGV. CDR3 sequence (DNA): TGTGCCAGCAGCTTAGTGGGGGTCAGCACAACTAATGAAAAACTGTTTTTT. Translating gives CASSLVGVSTTNEKLFF.

This clone was counted only a few times. The chain carries TRBV10-3 and TRBJ2-1; 15 bases line up with TRBD2. The V gene's germline CDR1 is ENHRY and CDR2 SYGVKD. The CDR3 runs 14 residues. The V and J ends lost 2 bases and 13 bases, in that order; junction bases with no gene match: 3. The chain's CDR3 is CAISEGLAGGFQFF. The CDR3 DNA reads as TGTGCCATCAGTGAGGGACTAGCGGGGGGGTTTCAGTTCTTC.

V is TRBV5-1 and J is TRBJ2-7, with D possibly TRBD1 on 6 matching bases. The CDR3 is 13 residues long. Germline CDR1 SGHRS, CDR2 YFSETQ. Trimming pared 0 bases from V and 2 bases from J, leaving 6 bases between. CDR3 residues: CASSLGGPYEQYF. The DNA for the CDR3 is TGCGCCAGCAGCTTGGGGGGGCCCTACGAGCAGTACTTC.

About this clone: Other DNA sequences of this sample code for an identical CDR3. The V and J genes are TRBV28 and TRBJ1-4; D is unresolved. This CDR3 region has 12 residues. The V and J ends lost 2 bases and 6 bases respectively, with 4 bases between them. Germline CDR1 MDHEN, CDR2 SYDVKM. The CDR3 protein is CASSLPHEKLFF. CDR3 nucleotides: TGTGCCAGCAGTTTACCCCATGAAAAACTGTTTTTT.

The genes are TRBV11-2 and TRBJ1-3; D gene uncertain. Trimming shortened V by 5 bases and J by 2 bases, and 7 bases separated the two germline ends. The length of the CDR3 is 13 residues. Looked up from germline, CDR1 is SGHAT and CDR2 is FQNNGV. The CDR3 sequence is CASSRLTGNTIYF. The CDR3 DNA reads TGTGCCAGCAGCCGACTCACTGGAAACACCATATATTTT.

The rearrangement links TRBV23-1 to TRBJ2-7; D remains unclear. TRBV23-1 is known as an ORF, though its function is uncertain. The CDR3 is 11 residues long. Deletions cut 4 bases from V and 2 bases from J, with 3 bases between. For the CDR3, the DNA is TGCGCCAGCAGTCTCGCCTACGAGCAGTACTTC. It is translated as CASSLAYEQYF.

CDR3 residues: CASRMTGNYGYTF. The CDR3, as DNA: TGTGCCAGCAGGATGACAGGGAACTATGGCTACACCTTC. V usage is TRBV27 and J usage is TRBJ1-2; the match to TRBD1 covers 7 bases. V was clipped by 6 bases and J by 2 bases; unmatched bases: 3. The CDR3 has 13 residues. Germline CDR1 is MNHEY and CDR2 is SMNVEV (reference sequence).

The chain combines TRBV30 with TRBJ1-1; TRBD1 is a possible D gene (5 bases). Per germline, CDR1 GTSNPN and CDR2 SVGIG (reference sequence). Deletions cut 3 bases from V and 5 bases from J, with 10 bases between. This CDR3 has 12 residues. The CDR3 spells CAWRRGVTEAFF. Here the CDR3 DNA reads TGTGCCTGGAGACGGGGGGTGACTGAAGCTTTCTTT.

The chain combines TRBV2 with TRBJ1-1; possibly TRBD1 for D (5 bases). The V and J ends lost 9 bases and 4 bases respectively, with 21 bases between them. Germline V gene lookup returns CDR1 SNHLY and CDR2 FYNNEI. The CDR3 is 15 residues long. The CDR3: CASTSSRDLGTEAFF. Here the CDR3 DNA reads TGTGCCAGTACCTCAAGCAGGGACTTGGGCACTGAAGCTTTCTTT.